The 21 T cell receptor beta chains given below trace back to one sample, sequenced in a study of CD8 T cells in Susac syndrome. A quantity of about 0.45 to 1 ug RNA underwent reverse transcription using random hexamers. A single record per CDR3 protein comes from TCRdb applying MiXCR to the immunoSEQ multiplex PCR reads. Here the sample spans 200,000 to 250,000 distinct CDR3 sequences, about 94% being singletons. The sequenced material came from CD4+ T cells from PBMCs. These TCRs come from a human donor with multiple sclerosis.

The rearrangement joins TRBV7-3 to TRBJ1-4; D ambiguous. Germline values: CDR1 SGHTA, CDR2 FQGTGA. The CDR3 sequence is 13 residues long. The V and J ends lost 5 bases and 7 bases respectively, with 11 bases between them. This CDR3 is CASSRQGGEKLFF. CDR3 bases: TGTGCCAGCAGCCGACAAGGTGGTGAAAAACTGTTTTTT.

J is TRBJ1-2 and V is TRBV13; D is ambiguous. Trimming took off 5 bases at V and 5 bases at J, with 9 bases between the two ends. This CDR3 has 12 amino acids. Germline V gives CDR1 PRHDT, CDR2 FYEKMQ (reference sequence). In nucleotides, the CDR3 is TGTGCCAGCAGCCTTTCGACGTATGGCTACACCTTC. Translated: CASSLSTYGYTF.

This rearrangement joins TRBV20-1 to TRBJ2-5, with TRBD1 matching over 7 bases. CDR3 length equals 14 residues. V lost 5 bases to trimming and J lost 2 bases; unmatched junction nucleotides: 8. The germline V gene has CDR1 DFQATT and CDR2 SNEGSKA (reference sequence). CDR3 protein: CSAGRTGQQETQYF. DNA for the CDR3: TGCAGTGCTGGAAGGACAGGCCAGCAAGAGACCCAGTACTTC.

V and J are TRBV2 and TRBJ1-5; perhaps TRBD1 as D (6 bases). This CDR3 spans 15 amino acids. CDR1 SNHLY and CDR2 FYNNEI come from the germline V gene. Trimming removed 6 bases at V and 4 bases at J, with 16 bases between. CDR3 bases: TGTGCCAGCAGGGGTGACAGGAACATGAATCAGCCCCAGCATTTT. Its translation is CASRGDRNMNQPQHF.

V is TRBV29-1 and J is TRBJ2-5; D might be TRBD1 or TRBD2, each matching 5 bases. Germline CDR1 is SQVTM and CDR2 is ANQGSEA. V was trimmed by 7 bases and J by 2 bases, leaving 17 bases between them. The CDR3 consists of 14 residues. The CDR3 sequence is CSGTLAGRQETQYF. In nucleotides, the CDR3 is TGCAGCGGGACCTTAGCAGGGAGACAAGAGACCCAGTACTTC.

This clonotype came up once. This sequence joins TRBV27 and TRBJ1-5; D is ambiguous. Trimming took 6 bases from V and 3 from J, leaving 15 bases between them. Germline values: CDR1 MNHEY, CDR2 SMNVEV (reference sequence). The CDR3 has 15 amino acids. In DNA form, the CDR3 reads TGTGCCAGCAGGCTAAAACCAACTGCCAATCAGCCCCAGCATTTT. This translates into CASRLKPTANQPQHF.

The chain joins TRBV3-1 to TRBJ2-6, with D unresolved. The CDR3 runs 18 residues. Germline CDR1 reads LGHDT; CDR2 reads YNNKEL (reference sequence). The V end was cut by 1 base, the J end by 0 bases, with 13 bases between. The CDR3: CASSQGPQISSGANVLTF. CDR3 DNA sequence: TGTGCCAGCAGCCAAGGTCCTCAGATTAGCTCTGGGGCCAACGTCCTGACTTTC. The full variable domain, rest sourced from reference TRBV3-1 and TRBJ2-6, is DTAVSQTPKYLVTQMGNDKSIKCEQNLGHDTMYWYKQDSKKFLKIMFSYNNKELIINETVPNRFSPKSPDKAHLNLHINSLELGDSAVYFCASSQGPQISSGANVLTFGAGSRLTVL.

The chain has TRBV7-3 and TRBJ2-3; no clear D. V was clipped by 2 bases and J by 4 bases, with 7 bases between them. CDR1 and CDR2 (germline): SGHTA, FQGTGA. This CDR3 comprises 13 residues. The CDR3 protein is CASSLEVADTQYF. As DNA, the CDR3 is TGTGCCAGCAGCTTAGAGGTGGCAGATACGCAGTATTTT. Supplemented by reference TRBV7-3 and TRBJ2-3, the full variable domain reads GAGVSQTPSNKVTEKGKYVELRCDPISGHTALYWYRQSLGQGPEFLIYFQGTGAADDSGLPNDRFFAVRPEGSVSTLKIQRTERGDSAVYLCASSLEVADTQYFGPGTRLTVL.

This chain joins TRBV6-5 and TRBJ2-7; D is ambiguous. The CDR3 spans 11 residues. Germline values: CDR1 MNHEY, CDR2 SVGAGI. V dropped 1 base and J dropped 5 bases, with 3 bases sitting between them. The CDR3 loop is CASSYLDEQYF. CDR3 DNA sequence: TGTGCCAGCAGTTACTTAGACGAGCAGTACTTC.

The V gene is TRBV10-2, the J gene TRBJ2-5; D is unresolved. The CDR3 is 12 amino acids. V was clipped by 4 bases and J by 3 bases, with 6 bases between them. Germline V gene sequence: CDR1 WSHSY, CDR2 SAAADI. The CDR3 sequence: CASSAVKETQYF. The CDR3 coding sequence is TGCGCCAGCAGTGCTGTTAAAGAGACCCAGTACTTC.

The chain employs TRBV5-4 and TRBJ2-3; possibly TRBD2 for D (5 bases). Germline CDR1 is SGHNT and CDR2 is YYREEE (reference sequence). V was cut by 0 bases and J by 0 bases, with 11 bases left in between. CDR3 length: 16 residues. The CDR3 region is CASSLGGGPSTDTQYF. CDR3 sequence (DNA): TGTGCCAGCAGCTTGGGAGGCGGGCCTAGCACAGATACGCAGTATTTT.

The J gene is TRBJ2-7, the V gene TRBV29-1; TRBD1 or TRBD2 may be the D gene (5 bases each). The CDR3 covers 11 residues. Germline assignment: CDR1 SQVTM and CDR2 ANQGSEA. Trimming left V 3 bases short and J 2 bases short, with 5 bases between. CDR3 bases: TGCAGCGTTGAGGGGGCCTACGAGCAGTACTTC. Protein sequence: CSVEGAYEQYF.

This clonotype has a single count. The V and J genes are TRBV5-1 and TRBJ2-3; D is possibly TRBD1 (6 bases). The CDR3 is made up of 15 amino acids. The germline V and J ends were trimmed by 1 base and 2 bases, with 11 bases remaining between them. Germline CDR1 SGHRS, CDR2 YFSETQ. CDR3 region: CASSLIHRDTDTQYF. CDR3 sequence (DNA): TGCGCCAGCAGCTTGATTCACAGGGACACAGATACGCAGTATTTT. Full variable domain (rest looked up from reference TRBV5-1 and TRBJ2-3): KAGVTQTPRYLIKTRGQQVTLSCSPISGHRSVSWYQQTPGQGLQFLFEYFSETQRNKGNFPGRFSGRQFSNSRSEMNVSTLELGDSALYLCASSLIHRDTDTQYFGPGTRLTVL.

CDR3 bases: TGTGCCAGCAGCTTAGTGGGGCTAGCGGGCTCCTACAATGAGCAGTTCTTC. Translating gives CASSLVGLAGSYNEQFF. The chain uses TRBV7-2 and TRBJ2-1; 8 nucleotides align to TRBD2. This CDR3 region has 17 residues. Germline V gene data show CDR1 as SGHTA and CDR2 as FQGNSA. V lost 1 base to trimming and J lost 0 bases; unmatched junction nucleotides: 5. Full variable domain (outside the CDR3, taken from reference TRBV7-2 and TRBJ2-1): GAGVSQSPSNKVTEKGKDVELRCDPISGHTALYWYRQSLGQGLEFLIYFQGNSAPDKSGLPSDRFSAERTGGSVSTLTIQRTQQEDSAVYLCASSLVGLAGSYNEQFFGPGTRLTVL.

The DNA of the CDR3 is TGTGCCTGGAGTAAAGGGCAAGGACAGCCCCAGCATTTT. Amino acid sequence: CAWSKGQGQPQHF. The chain uses TRBV30 and TRBJ1-5, with D uncertain. Per germline, CDR1 GTSNPN and CDR2 SVGIG (reference sequence). Between the trimmed V and J ends, which lost 2 bases and 7 bases, there was a span of 12 bases. This CDR3 is built from 13 residues.

This clonotype was picked up one time. The chain carries TRBV6-5 and TRBJ1-1, with D unresolved. CDR1 MNHEY and CDR2 SVGAGI come from the germline V gene. This CDR3 has 15 amino acids. The germline V and J ends were trimmed by 6 bases and 0 bases, with 14 bases remaining between them. DNA of the CDR3: TGTGCCAGCAGACCCCTCGCGGGGTTGAACACTGAAGCTTTCTTT. Translation: CASRPLAGLNTEAFF.

The chain joins TRBV19 to TRBJ2-4; TRBD1 aligns across 8 bases. V lost 10 bases to trimming and J lost 6 bases; unmatched junction nucleotides: 5. The CDR3 length is 12 residues. CDR1 is LNHDA and CDR2 is SQIVND in the germline V gene (reference sequence). The CDR3 DNA reads TGTGCCACAGGACAGGGCCCAAACATTCAGTACTTC. Protein product: CATGQGPNIQYF.

The chain joins TRBV3-1 to TRBJ1-4, with D perhaps matching TRBD1 (5 bases). CDR3 length equals 13 residues. The ends were cut back, 1 base at V and 7 bases at J, with 7 bases in the middle. Germline CDR1 LGHDT, CDR2 YNNKEL (reference sequence). This CDR3 reads CASSQAGSEKLFF. DNA of the CDR3: TGTGCCAGCAGCCAAGCAGGGTCTGAAAAACTGTTTTTT.

The chain uses TRBV12-3 or TRBV12-4 and TRBJ1-2; 12 nucleotides line up with TRBD1. J gave up 7 bases and V 6 bases, and 9 bases lay outside the gene matches. The CDR3 covers 15 residues. CDR3 in amino acids: CASRQPGQGAIGYTF. The DNA of the CDR3 is TGTGCCAGCAGGCAACCGGGACAGGGGGCTATTGGCTACACCTTC.

The rearrangement joins TRBV5-4 to TRBJ2-2; TRBD1 might be the D (6 bases). The ends were cut back, 4 bases at V and 4 bases at J, with 14 bases in the middle. The germline gives CDR1 SGHNT, CDR2 YYREEE (reference sequence). This CDR3 comprises 15 residues. CDR3 amino acids: CASSRDRFLTGELFF. CDR3 sequence (DNA): TGTGCCAGCAGCAGAGACAGGTTTCTCACCGGGGAGCTGTTTTTT.

This chain uses TRBV6-4 with TRBJ1-1; no reliable D call. Germline CDR1 and CDR2: MRHNA and SNTAGT. Trimming removed 0 bases from V and 11 bases from J, with 13 bases in between. This CDR3 contains 13 residues. The CDR3 sequence: CASSDSIPSVAFF. As DNA, the CDR3 is TGTGCCAGCAGTGACTCGATTCCTAGTGTTGCTTTCTTT.